This TCR beta chain derives from a study of early T cells in non-severe SARS-CoV-2 infection. Overall study: It was bulk RNA from unsorted whole blood that was sequenced, and the chains were unpaired. Study conclusions and caveats: Clonotype matching in VDJdb favored anti-spike CD8 responses and did not capture private and CD4 specificities.

The CDR3 runs to 16 residues. With V trimmed by 5 bases and J by 5 bases, 10 bases remained unmatched. Germline V CDR1 and CDR2: LNHDA, SQIVND (reference sequence). Individual cDNA molecules were tagged with unique molecular identifiers. In TCRdb, the 5' RACE reads were re-called with MiXCR into one record per CDR3 protein. This table has 74,000 or so distinct CDR3 sequences, about 13% appearing once. This clonotype came up a few times. As yet, its antigen is unknown. The clonotype was recovered from an adult who was a healthcare worker with PCR-confirmed SARS-CoV-2 infection or an uninfected control (not recorded which). J is TRBJ2-3 and V is TRBV19; 10 nucleotides align to TRBD1. Source material: whole blood. The CDR3, as DNA: TGTGCCAGTAGTCCTCGGGACAGGGGTTTCCGAGATACGCAGTATTTT. Translating it yields CASSPRDRGFRDTQYF.